The clone carrying this T cell receptor beta chain was seen more than once but under ten times. Antigen specificity is unknown. This sample stems from a study of OX40 agonist ivuxolimab in advanced cancers. In the study overall: Those treated in dose escalation had hepatocellular carcinoma, melanoma, renal cell cancer or head and neck cancer. Study conclusions and caveats: The mean number of expanded clones was higher in CD8+ T cells than in CD4+.

Data came from immunoSEQ multiplex PCR; TCRdb stores just in-frame clones and leaves some out. Of about 62,000 clones listed, approximately 86% are singletons. Here the sequenced sample was CD4+ or CD8+ T cells sorted from blood, taken in a trial of the OX40 agonist ivuxolimab. The clonotype comes from an adult with an advanced solid tumor such as melanoma, head and neck, liver or kidney cancer.

The CDR3 sequence is CASSDSASGAEAFF. The DNA for the CDR3 is TGTGCCAGCAGTGACTCTGCTTCAGGGGCTGAAGCTTTCTTT. This chain uses TRBV6-4 with TRBJ1-1; D is possibly TRBD1 (6 bases). This CDR3 is 14 amino acids long. Trimming shortened V by 0 bases and J by 6 bases, and 11 bases separated the two germline ends. Germline CDR1 is MRHNA and CDR2 is SNTAGT.